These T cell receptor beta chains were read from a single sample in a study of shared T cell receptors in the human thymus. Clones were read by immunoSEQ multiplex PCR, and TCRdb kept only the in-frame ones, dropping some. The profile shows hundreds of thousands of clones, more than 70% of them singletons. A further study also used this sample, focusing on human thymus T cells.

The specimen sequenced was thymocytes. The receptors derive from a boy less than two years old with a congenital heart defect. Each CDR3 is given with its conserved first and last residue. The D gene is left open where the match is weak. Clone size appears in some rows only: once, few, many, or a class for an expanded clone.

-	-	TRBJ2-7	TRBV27	TGTGCCAGCAGTTCCAACGGAGCCTACGAGCAGTACTTC	CASSSNGAYEQYF
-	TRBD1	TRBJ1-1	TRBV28	TGTGCCAGCAGTTTAAGACAGGGGGCCGCTGAAGCTTTCTTT	CASSLRQGAAEAFF
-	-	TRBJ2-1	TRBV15	TGTGCCACCAGCAGAGACCCAACTAGAGAGCCCTACAATGAGCAGTTCTTC	CATSRDPTREPYNEQFF
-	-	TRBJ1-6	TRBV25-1	TGTGCCAGCAGTGAAAGTTTCCTCAGCGGGACACCCCTCCACTTT	CASSESFLSGTPLHF
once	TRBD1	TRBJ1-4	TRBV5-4	TGTGCCAGCAGCTTCGAGCCGGGACAGGGGTTTGAAAAACTGTTTTTT	CASSFEPGQGFEKLFF
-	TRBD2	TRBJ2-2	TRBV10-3	TGTGCCATCAGTGAGCTGAGGGGAGAAACTAGCGGAAACACCGGGGAGCTGTTTTTT	CAISELRGETSGNTGELFF
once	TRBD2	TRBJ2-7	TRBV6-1	TGTGCCAGCAGTGAAGGGGTTAGGTTCCCTCGGGGGGGGGAACCAAACAGCTCCTACGAGCAGTACTTC	CASSEGVRFPRGGEPNSSYEQYF
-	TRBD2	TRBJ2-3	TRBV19	TGTGCCAGTAGTTGGACTAGCGCCTACACAGATACGCAGTATTTT	CASSWTSAYTDTQYF
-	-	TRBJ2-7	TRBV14	TGTGCCAGCAGCCATCTAGACAGGCGAAACACCTACGAGCAGTACTTC	CASSHLDRRNTYEQYF
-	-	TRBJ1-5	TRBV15	TGTGCCACCAGCACAAACAGGGAAATGGGGCCCCAGCATTTT	CATSTNREMGPQHF
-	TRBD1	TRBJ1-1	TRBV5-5	TGTGCCAGCAGCCTACTACAGGGGAAGACTGAAGCTTTCTTT	CASSLLQGKTEAFF
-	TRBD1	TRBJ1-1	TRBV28	TGTGCCAGCAGTCCCCACAGGGGGTGCACTGAAGCTTTCTTT	CASSPHRGCTEAFF
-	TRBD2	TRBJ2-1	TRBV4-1	TGCGCCAGCAGCCAAGATCCGGGACTAGCGGGGTACAATGAGCAGTTCTTC	CASSQDPGLAGYNEQFF
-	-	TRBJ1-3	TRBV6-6	TGTGCCAGCAGTTGGACATCCTCCTACCCCATATATTTT	CASSWTSSYPIYF
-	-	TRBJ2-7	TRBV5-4	TGTGCCAGCAGCTTGATTGACCCCCGGGCGGGACCGTACGAGCAGTACTTC	CASSLIDPRAGPYEQYF
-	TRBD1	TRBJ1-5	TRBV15	TGTGCCACCAGCACAAGGGACAGGGCTCGGAATCAGCCCCAGCATTTT	CATSTRDRARNQPQHF
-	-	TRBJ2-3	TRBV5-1	TGCGCCAGCAGCTTGGAAGGGACTCTCAATACGCAGTATTTT	CASSLEGTLNTQYF
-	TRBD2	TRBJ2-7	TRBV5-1	TGCGCCAGCAGCTCCCTCGGGCGGGGGGGGCCGGTCGAGCAGTACTTC	CASSSLGRGGPVEQYF
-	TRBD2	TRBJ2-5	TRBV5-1	TGCGCCAGCAGCTTCTTAGGACTAGCGGGAGTGTACCAAGAGACCCAGTACTTC	CASSFLGLAGVYQETQYF
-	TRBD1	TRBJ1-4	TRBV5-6	TGTGCCAGCAGCTTGGCCGGGACAGGGGTAAGGGAAAAACTGTTTTTT	CASSLAGTGVREKLFF
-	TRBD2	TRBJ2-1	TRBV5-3	TGTGCCAGAAGTGTTAGCGGGGGAAACAATGAGCAGTTCTTC	CARSVSGGNNEQFF
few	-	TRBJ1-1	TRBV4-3	TGCGCCAGCAGCCCGTCGGGGGGGGACACTGAAGCTTTCTTT	CASSPSGGDTEAFF
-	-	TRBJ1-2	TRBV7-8	TGTGCCAGCAGTCCCGCCCCCGGGACACGGCGACAGTATGGCTACACCTTC	CASSPAPGTRRQYGYTF
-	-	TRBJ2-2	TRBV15	TGTGCCACCACGAAGATGCGGGGCACCGGGGAGCTGTTTTTT	CATTKMRGTGELFF
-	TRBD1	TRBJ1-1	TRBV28	TGTGCCAGCAGCCACAGGGGGCTGAGCACTGAAGCTTTCTTT	CASSHRGLSTEAFF
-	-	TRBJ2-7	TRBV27	TGTGCCAGCAGTTTATCGATGGGGGGAGCCCCCTACGAGCAGTACTTC	CASSLSMGGAPYEQYF
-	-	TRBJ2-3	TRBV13	TGTGCCAGCAGCCAACTTAACCCCACAGATACGCAGTATTTT	CASSQLNPTDTQYF
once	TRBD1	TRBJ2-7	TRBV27	TGTGCCAGCAGTTTACCCAGGGGGCCTAGCGAGCAGTACTTC	CASSLPRGPSEQYF
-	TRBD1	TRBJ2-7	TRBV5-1	TGCGCCAGCAGATCAGGACAGGGGGACGAGCAGTACTTC	CASRSGQGDEQYF
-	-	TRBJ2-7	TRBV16	TGTGCCAGCAGCCAATCGCGGAGATCCTACGAGCAGTACTTC	CASSQSRRSYEQYF
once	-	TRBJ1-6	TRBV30	TGTGCCTGGAGCGACAGCAAGCCTAATAATTCACCCCTCCACTTT	CAWSDSKPNNSPLHF
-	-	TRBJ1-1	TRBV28	TGTGCCAGTACCAGGGGCCGCGCTGAAGCTTTCTTT	CASTRGRAEAFF
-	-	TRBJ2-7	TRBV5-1	TGCGCCAGCAGCTTGGGGCCGATGCGGTGGAGCTCCTACGAGCAGTACTTC	CASSLGPMRWSSYEQYF
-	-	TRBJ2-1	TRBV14	TGTGCCAGCAGCCTCGCGGGACGGCATGAGCAGTTCTTC	CASSLAGRHEQFF
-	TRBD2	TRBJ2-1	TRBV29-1	TGCAGTGTACGGCCACTAGCGGGAGTGTCGGATGAGCAGTTCTTC	CSVRPLAGVSDEQFF
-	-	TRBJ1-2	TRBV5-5	TGTGCCAGCAGCTTGTCCCTACTTAAGAAGACAGAGAACTATGGCTACACCTTC	CASSLSLLKKTENYGYTF
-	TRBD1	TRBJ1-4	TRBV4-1	TGCGCCAGCAGCCAAGCGGGGGACAGGGGAACTGCAACTAATGAAAAACTGTTTTTT	CASSQAGDRGTATNEKLFF
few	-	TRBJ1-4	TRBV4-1	TGCGCCAGCAGCCAACAGGGTTCAGGGGAAAAACTGTTTTTT	CASSQQGSGEKLFF
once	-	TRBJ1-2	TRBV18	TGTGCCAGCTCACCTAATAACTATGGCTACACCTTC	CASSPNNYGYTF
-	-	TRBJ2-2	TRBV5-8	TGTGCCAGCAGCCCCAAACTCGGGGAGCTGTTTTTT	CASSPKLGELFF
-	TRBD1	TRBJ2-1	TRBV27	TGTGCCACCCAATCCGGGACAGCTAAAAATACCTACAATGAGCAGTTCTTC	CATQSGTAKNTYNEQFF
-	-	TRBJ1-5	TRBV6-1	TGTGCCAGCAGTGGGACAGACCTGGGATATCAGCCCCAGCATTTT	CASSGTDLGYQPQHF
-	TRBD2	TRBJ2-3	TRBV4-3	TGCGCCAGCAGCCATCGCGGGACTAGCGGCACAGATACGCAGTATTTT	CASSHRGTSGTDTQYF
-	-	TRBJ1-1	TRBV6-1	TGTGCCAGCAACCCACAGGGAAAGAACACTGAAGCTTTCTTT	CASNPQGKNTEAFF
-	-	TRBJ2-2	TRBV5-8	TGTGCCAGCAGCTTGGTCGGCGGGGAGCTGTTTTTT	CASSLVGGELFF
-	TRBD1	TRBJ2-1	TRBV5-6	TGTGCCAGCAGCTTGGGGGCAGGGACAGCCAACTACAATGAGCAGTTCTTC	CASSLGAGTANYNEQFF
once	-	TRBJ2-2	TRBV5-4	TGTGCCAGCAGCTTCCGAGATCCGAACACCGGGGAGCTGTTTTTT	CASSFRDPNTGELFF
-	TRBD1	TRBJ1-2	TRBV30	TGTGCCTGGAGTCACAGGGGGCCTGGTGGCTACACCTTC	CAWSHRGPGGYTF
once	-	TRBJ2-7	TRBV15	TGTGCCACCAGCAGAGACCCCCCATGGGAGAACGAGCAGTACTTC	CATSRDPPWENEQYF